This T cell receptor beta chain comes out of a study of blood T cell repertoires in COVID-19. At the level of the study: PBMCs, B-cell-depleted T cells, or T cells provided the cDNA or gDNA that made up the material.

Some clones are missing from TCRdb's copy, which holds only in-frame ones; the method was immunoSEQ multiplex PCR. The sample yields around 300,000 clones, around nine tenths seen once. CDR1 and CDR2 (germline): SQVTM, ANQGSEA. V gave up 4 bases and J gave up 3 bases, with 9 bases separating them. The CDR3 has 12 amino acids. Ages ranged from about 18 to 100 years, with residence in 20 to 30 US areas. This clonotype originated in a woman in her 40s who had recovered from COVID-19. The sample consisted of PBMCs or T cells enriched from blood (not recorded which). The chain joins TRBV29-1 to TRBJ1-2; D is unresolved. CDR3 amino acids: CSVGGRYYGYTF. CDR3 DNA sequence: TGCAGCGTTGGAGGGAGGTACTATGGCTACACCTTC.